This note documents a single TCR beta chain sequence. Trimming shortened V by 2 bases and J by 0 bases, and 10 bases separated the two germline ends. Germline-derived CDR1 and CDR2 are DFQATT and SNEGSKA (reference sequence). The CDR3 is made up of 14 amino acids. The sample originates from a study of T-cell reconstitution after alpha-beta-depleted transplantation in children. The authors prepared the TCRbeta library with unique molecular identifiers. TCRdb independently ran MiXCR on the PCR reads; one entry per CDR3 protein. This sample carries about 500,000 distinct CDR3 sequences, roughly 33% of them seen once, and the ten largest clones take 2% to 2.5%.

The sequence derives from a human donor who donated a stem cell graft to a child with aplastic anemia. The sequencing used PBMCs from the stem cell graft donor, collected from the stem cell graft. The V and J genes are TRBV20-1 and TRBJ1-1; D remains ambiguous. CDR3 sequence: CSARPHGMNTEAFF. CDR3 nucleotide sequence: TGCAGTGCTAGACCTCACGGTATGAACACTGAAGCTTTCTTT.